A single sample gave rise to the 32 T cell receptor beta chains below, sequenced in a study of CD8+ T cells in alopecia areata. Extraction of RNA preceded its reverse transcription into cDNA, which served as the sequencing template. The protocol was immunoSEQ multiplex PCR, while the TCRdb copy is restricted to in-frame clones and leaves out a portion. The table shows 150,000 to 200,000 clones, with roughly 60% occurring only once. Sequenced material: CD4+ T cells sorted from blood. These receptors were taken from a human donor in good health.

This clone was seen a handful of times. The chain is built from TRBV10-2 and TRBJ2-3; D perhaps matches TRBD2 (6 bases). The V gene's germline CDR1 is WSHSY and CDR2 SAAADI. CDR3 length: 14 residues. Trimming shortened V by 2 bases and J by 2 bases, and 8 bases separated the two germline ends. The CDR3 coding sequence is TGCGCCAGCAGTGAGGTAGCGGACACAGATACGCAGTATTTT. It specifies CASSEVADTDTQYF.

This rearrangement joins TRBV2 to TRBJ2-2; unclear D gene. Trimming stripped 7 bases from V and 2 bases from J, with 5 bases between. The CDR3 consists of 12 residues. In germline, CDR1 is SNHLY, CDR2 FYNNEI. The CDR3 DNA sequence: TGTGCCAGCATATACAACACCGGGGAGCTGTTTTTT. Translated, it gives CASIYNTGELFF.

In this sample, this clone turned up a few times. The J gene is TRBJ2-2, the V gene TRBV10-2; D perhaps matches TRBD2 (5 bases). Germline V gives CDR1 WSHSY, CDR2 SAAADI. The V end lost 4 bases, the J end lost 4 bases, and 10 bases lay between the germline ends. The CDR3 spans 14 residues. The CDR3 loop reads CASSVRGSTGELFF. The CDR3 DNA sequence: TGCGCCAGCAGTGTTCGCGGGTCCACCGGGGAGCTGTTTTTT.

The sample holds a few counts of this clone. The chain couples TRBV18 to TRBJ1-4; D unclear. CDR3 length equals 13 residues. Germline-derived CDR1 and CDR2 are KGHSH and LQKENI. With 4 bases removed from V and 5 bases from J, the gap between germline ends came to 8 bases. As DNA, the CDR3 is TGTGCCAGCTCACTCGGACCAAATGAAAAACTGTTTTTT. This encodes CASSLGPNEKLFF.

J is TRBJ1-1 and V is TRBV7-9, with a weak D call TRBD1 (6 bases). The CDR3 consists of 14 residues. V lost 6 bases to trimming and J lost 6 bases, with 17 bases between them. Germline CDR1 is SEHNR and CDR2 is FQNEAQ (reference sequence). CDR3: CASSPGAPSPEAFF. Here the CDR3 DNA reads TGTGCCAGCAGTCCAGGGGCCCCGAGCCCTGAAGCTTTCTTT.

This sequence joins TRBV25-1 and TRBJ2-3, with TRBD2 matching over 11 bases. Germline V gene lookup returns CDR1 MGHDK and CDR2 SYGVNS. The V gene end was trimmed by 6 bases and the J gene end by 6 bases; junction bases not matched to a gene: 8. The CDR3 contains 15 residues. Here the CDR3 DNA reads TGTGCCAGCAGACATAGCGGGAGGGCCGCGGATACGCAGTATTTT. The encoded protein is CASRHSGRAADTQYF.

CDR3 loop: CASSEFSGPSYNEQFF. CDR3 coding DNA: TGTGCCAGCAGTGAATTCAGCGGACCCTCCTACAATGAGCAGTTCTTC. The V and J genes are TRBV2 and TRBJ2-1; D perhaps matches TRBD2 (5 bases). CDR1 is SNHLY and CDR2 is FYNNEI in the germline V gene. The CDR3 runs to 16 residues. V was pared by 2 bases and J by 0 bases, with 11 bases between.

The CDR3 here is CASSDPVVRLLNTEAFF. CDR3 DNA: TGCGCCAGCAGTGACCCTGTCGTGCGACTCCTGAACACTGAAGCTTTCTTT. V is TRBV10-2 and J is TRBJ1-1; D not resolved. Germline V lookup: CDR1 WSHSY, CDR2 SAAADI. The CDR3 is 17 amino acids. The V end lost 3 bases, the J end lost 0 bases, and 17 bases lay between the germline ends.

V is TRBV30 and J is TRBJ1-3; tentative D call: TRBD1 (6 bases). Looked up from germline, CDR1 is GTSNPN and CDR2 is SVGIG (reference sequence). The CDR3 spans 14 residues. V was clipped by 0 bases and J by 15 bases, with 21 bases between them. The CDR3, as DNA: TGTGCCTGGAGTGTACTCCGACAGGCCCGGGGGGAATATTTT. It specifies CAWSVLRQARGEYF. Drawing the rest from reference TRBV30 and TRBJ1-3, the complete variable domain is SQTIHQWPATLVQPVGSPLSLECTVEGTSNPNLYWYRQAAGRGLQLLFYSVGIGQISSEVPQNLSASRPQDRQFILSSKKLLLSDSGFYLCAWSVLRQARGEYFGEGSWLTVV.

The rearrangement uses TRBV6-5 and TRBJ2-4; 8 bases match TRBD1. There are 15 residues in the CDR3. The trim removed 5 bases at V and 0 bases at J, leaving 3 bases unmatched. Germline CDR1 MNHEY, CDR2 SVGAGI. The CDR3 spells CASSHDRGAKNIQYF. The CDR3 region has the DNA TGTGCCAGCAGTCACGACAGGGGAGCCAAAAACATTCAGTACTTC.

The J gene is TRBJ2-5, the V gene TRBV29-1; D is perhaps TRBD2 (5 bases). This CDR3 is built from 15 residues. Trimming took off 6 bases at V and 5 bases at J, with 22 bases between the two ends. Germline values: CDR1 SQVTM, CDR2 ANQGSEA. CDR3 bases: TGCAGCGTCAAAGGAGCGGATACCTCGTGGGAGACCCAGTACTTC. Its translation is CSVKGADTSWETQYF.

The gene calls are TRBV7-9 and TRBJ1-2; D is ambiguous. Germline CDR1 is SEHNR and CDR2 is FQNEAQ (reference sequence). V was pared by 3 bases and J by 5 bases, with 10 bases between. This CDR3 region has 13 residues. The CDR3 loop is CASSLWTDYGYTF. In nucleotides, the CDR3 is TGTGCCAGCAGCTTGTGGACTGATTATGGCTACACCTTC.

There are a few counts of this clone. The chain uses TRBV28 and TRBJ2-3, with 7 bases aligning to TRBD2. Germline assignment: CDR1 MDHEN and CDR2 SYDVKM. The CDR3 totals 17 residues. V lost 4 bases, J lost 5 bases, and 15 bases stayed unmatched. CDR3 coding DNA: TGTGCCAGCAGTTCCTATGGGAGTCTAGCGGTTCGAGATACGCAGTATTTT. As protein: CASSSYGSLAVRDTQYF.

This clone was seen a few times. The gene calls are TRBV7-9 and TRBJ2-3, with 9 bases matching TRBD2. The CDR3 consists of 18 residues. J gave up 1 base and V 3 bases, and 11 bases lay outside the gene matches. CDR1 is SEHNR and CDR2 is FQNEAQ in the germline V gene (reference sequence). CDR3 amino acids: CASSFRNKLAGGTDTQYF. DNA of the CDR3: TGTGCCAGCAGCTTCAGGAATAAACTAGCGGGCGGCACAGATACGCAGTATTTT.

This clone was detected only a few times. The chain couples TRBV28 to TRBJ2-7; TRBD1 matches 7 bases. The CDR3 extends over 15 amino acids. Per the germline V gene, CDR1 is MDHEN and CDR2 is SYDVKM. Trimming removed 7 bases from V and 5 bases from J; junction bases left unmatched: 14. The CDR3 DNA follows: TGTGCCAGCATTCCAACAGGGGAGAAGTACGACGAGCAGTACTTC. Residues: CASIPTGEKYDEQYF.

To note about this clone: The sample contains more than one DNA sequence encoding this CDR3. The chain couples TRBV27 to TRBJ1-2, with D tentatively TRBD1 (5 bases). The CDR3 extends over 13 amino acids. Trimming took 6 bases from V and 2 from J, leaving 10 bases between them. Looked up from germline, CDR1 is MNHEY and CDR2 is SMNVEV (reference sequence). CDR3 in amino acids: CASSPGPNYGYTF. The CDR3 nucleotides read TGTGCCAGCAGCCCGGGACCGAACTATGGCTACACCTTC.

The V and J genes are TRBV6-1 and TRBJ1-5; D not resolved. Looked up from germline, CDR1 is MNHNS and CDR2 is SASEGT. The length of the CDR3 is 13 residues. The V gene lost 6 bases and the J gene lost 4 bases, with 10 bases spanning the gap. In DNA, the CDR3 is TGTGCCAGCAGGGCGGTATTTAATCAGCCCCAGCATTTT. Its protein product is CASRAVFNQPQHF.

The CDR3 here is CASSLTSGRAGGKNIQYF. In DNA, the CDR3 is TGCGCCAGCAGCCTAACTAGCGGGAGGGCCGGAGGCAAAAACATTCAGTACTTC. The V gene is TRBV5-1, the J gene TRBJ2-4; 13 nucleotides align to TRBD2. CDR1 and CDR2 (germline): SGHRS, YFSETQ. The ends lost 4 bases at V and 3 bases at J; junction bases unmatched: 10. The CDR3 loop spans 18 amino acids.

This clone was seen only a few times. This chain uses TRBV29-1 with TRBJ2-4, with 9 bases fitting TRBD1. V lost 3 bases and J lost 6; bases outside the gene matches: 3. CDR1 is SQVTM and CDR2 is ANQGSEA in the germline V gene. The CDR3 spans 13 residues. The CDR3 coding sequence is TGCAGCGTTGATGGGACAGGGAGAAACATTCAGTACTTC. The encoded protein is CSVDGTGRNIQYF.

CDR3 in amino acids: CASTQRAGFGELFF. The CDR3 coding sequence is TGTGCCAGCACTCAAAGGGCAGGGTTTGGGGAGCTGTTTTTT. The chain has TRBV6-6 and TRBJ2-2; possible D gene TRBD1, 5 bases. The V gene's germline CDR1 is MNHNY and CDR2 SVGAGI (reference sequence). V was cut by 7 bases and J by 8 bases, with 17 bases left in between. This CDR3 spans 14 amino acids.

This clone was recorded once. The CDR3 bases are TGTGCCAGCAGTCAGGACGGGAGACCCCAGCATTTT. It codes for CASSQDGRPQHF. The gene calls are TRBV28 and TRBJ1-5; D unresolved. Germline loops: CDR1 MDHEN, CDR2 SYDVKM. The CDR3 runs to 12 residues. The V and J ends lost 5 bases and 10 bases respectively, with 12 bases between them.

This clone has just one count. The rearrangement joins TRBV29-1 to TRBJ2-3; D ambiguous. Per the germline V gene, CDR1 is SQVTM and CDR2 is ANQGSEA. V dropped 7 bases and J dropped 6 bases, with 11 bases sitting between them. The CDR3 runs 11 residues. DNA of the CDR3: TGCAGCGCTCTGGGCGGCGATACGCAGTATTTT. Its protein is CSALGGDTQYF.

As for this clone: One end of the junction is discordant with germline, which a read error may explain. The V call is TRBV29-1, the J call TRBJ1-2; D might be TRBD1 (6 bases). The CDR3 totals 13 residues. Germline V lookup: CDR1 SQVTM, CDR2 ANQGSEA. CDR3 nucleotides: TGCAGCGTTGAGGACGACAGGACCTATCGCTACACCTTC. Translated: CSVEDDRTYRYTF. Based on the CDR3 plus reference TRBV29-1 and TRBJ1-2, the full variable domain is SAVISQKPSRDICQRGTSLTIQCQVDSQVTMMFWYRQQPGQSLTLIATANQGSEATYESGFVIDKFPISRPNLTFSTLTVSNMSPEDSSIYLCSVEDDRTYRYTFGSGTRLTVV.

V usage is TRBV29-1 and J usage is TRBJ2-7, with 7 bases aligning to TRBD2. The V gene's germline CDR1 is SQVTM and CDR2 ANQGSEA. The CDR3 loop spans 13 amino acids. V lost 7 bases and J lost 2; bases outside the gene matches: 8. CDR3 sequence: CSAVDGRTYEQYF. In DNA, the CDR3 is TGCAGCGCCGTAGACGGGAGGACCTACGAGCAGTACTTC.

The chain combines TRBV29-1 with TRBJ2-5, with 9 bases that match TRBD2. The CDR3 covers 12 residues. Germline V gene sequence: CDR1 SQVTM, CDR2 ANQGSEA. V was pared by 6 bases and J by 1 base, with 0 bases of the junction left unmatched. The CDR3 protein is CSVTSGQETQYF. CDR3 DNA sequence: TGCAGCGTGACTAGCGGCCAAGAGACCCAGTACTTC.

The J gene is TRBJ2-7, the V gene TRBV29-1; weak D call: TRBD2 (5 bases). The CDR3 runs 11 residues. Germline CDR1 SQVTM, CDR2 ANQGSEA. V dropped 3 bases and J dropped 7 bases, with 10 bases sitting between them. The CDR3 region has the DNA TGCAGCGTTGAGTCCCCGGGGGAGCAGTACTTC. Amino acids: CSVESPGEQYF.

J is TRBJ2-1 and V is TRBV2; 9 bases align to TRBD2. V lost 5 bases to trimming and J lost 5 bases; unmatched junction nucleotides: 10. The CDR3 has 16 amino acids. From germline, CDR1 is SNHLY and CDR2 FYNNEI. The CDR3 coding sequence is TGTGCCAGCAGTCCCTCGCTAGCGGGACTTCACAATGAGCAGTTCTTC. Translating it yields CASSPSLAGLHNEQFF.

In this sample, this clone turned up a few times. The chain has TRBV10-3 and TRBJ2-1; a possible D gene is TRBD2 (6 bases). Germline loops: CDR1 ENHRY, CDR2 SYGVKD. The CDR3 totals 12 residues. V was cut by 7 bases and J by 6 bases, with 10 bases left in between. CDR3 amino acids: CAIKGSGNEQFF. The CDR3 DNA follows: TGTGCCATCAAGGGTAGCGGCAATGAGCAGTTCTTC.

This clone was seen only a few times. This chain uses TRBV29-1 with TRBJ1-1; D is unclear. Per the germline V gene, CDR1 is SQVTM and CDR2 is ANQGSEA. CDR3 size: 11 residues. Trimming stripped 7 bases from V and 6 bases from J, with 12 bases between. The CDR3 sequence is CSAKRSSEAFF. In nucleotides, the CDR3 is TGCAGCGCAAAACGCAGCTCTGAAGCTTTCTTT.

Only a few counts were recorded for this clone. The genes are TRBV5-6 and TRBJ2-1, with D unclear. This CDR3 contains 17 residues. V was shortened by 4 bases and J by 4 bases, with 21 bases between the two germline ends. Germline assignment: CDR1 SGHDT and CDR2 YYEEEE. The CDR3 DNA sequence: TGTGCCAGCAGCCAACCACGAATAGGCCCGGATTACAATGAGCAGTTCTTC. It is translated as CASSQPRIGPDYNEQFF.

The chain recombines TRBV5-1 with TRBJ2-1; 9 nucleotides agree with TRBD2. CDR3 length equals 17 residues. Germline V CDR1 and CDR2: SGHRS, YFSETQ. J gave up 8 bases and V 0 bases, and 12 bases lay outside the gene matches. CDR3 nucleotide sequence: TGCGCCAGCAGCTTGGACCATAGCGGGAGATATAGTCATGAGCAGTTCTTC. The encoded protein is CASSLDHSGRYSHEQFF.

This chain uses TRBV15 with TRBJ1-5; D not resolved. Trimming cost V 0 bases and J 1 base, with 10 bases left between them. Germline-derived CDR1 and CDR2 are LNHNV and YYDKDF (reference sequence). The CDR3 has 16 residues. CDR3 nucleotides: TGTGCCACCAGCAGAGACGAAGTATGGAGCAATCAGCCCCAGCATTTT. It specifies CATSRDEVWSNQPQHF.